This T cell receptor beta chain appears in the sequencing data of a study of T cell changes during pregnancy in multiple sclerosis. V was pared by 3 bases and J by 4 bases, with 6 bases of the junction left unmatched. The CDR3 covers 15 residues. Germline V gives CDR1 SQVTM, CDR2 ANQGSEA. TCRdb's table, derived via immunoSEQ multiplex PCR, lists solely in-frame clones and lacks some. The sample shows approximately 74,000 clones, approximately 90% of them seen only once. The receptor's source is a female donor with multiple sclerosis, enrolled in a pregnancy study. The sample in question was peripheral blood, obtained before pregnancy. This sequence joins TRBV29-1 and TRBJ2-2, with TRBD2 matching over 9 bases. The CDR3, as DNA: TGCAGCGTTGATGGGGTAGCGGGAGCCACCGGGGAGCTGTTTTTT. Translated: CSVDGVAGATGELFF.